This TCR beta chain originates from a study of shared clonotypes between healthy human individuals (dated by TCRdb to 2020 to 2021). Background for the entire study: Three men and two women, aged 18 to 49 years, made up the cohort. Per donor, three plates each were used for CD4 naive and CD4 memory, two for CD8 naive, and one for CD8 memory. The study deeply sequenced blood TCR repertoires of about 5 healthy adults to estimate repertoire size and the extent of clonotype sharing between individuals. Different laboratories and diverse techniques were used to prepare libraries and sequence TCR repertoires, to increase sequencing depth and limit assay-specific biases. Per donor, leukapheresis produced somewhere between about 0.9 and 9 billion PBMCs. On the study overall, not on this receptor specifically: Even with the large sequencing depth, rarefaction of the sorted-subset datasets indicated that sequencing was incomplete. Sampling was restricted to blood, and TCR repertoires in tissues likely differ from the TCR repertoires found in blood. Naive subsets generally had larger estimated clonotype richness than memory subsets did. The small number of donors limited the genetic and exposure-history diversity represented. Based on pairwise subsampling, the degree of clonotype sharing among donors was expected to be affected by sequencing depth. Compared with non-shared clonotypes, the clonotypes found in all four sorted-subset donors had higher generation probabilities. When a few donors were compared, the shared fraction of clonotypes was around 4.6% for naive CD4, roughly 3.4% for naive CD8, roughly 2.3% for memory CD4, and less than 0.45% for memory CD8.

CD8 naive samples were CD45RO-negative cells positively selected for CCR7, giving a CD45RA+CCR7+ population that excluded TemRA cells. Healthy HIV-negative adults with no recently reported acute infections or vaccinations were included as donors. Every donor was a Caucasian adult residing in Nashville, Tennessee, USA. After blood collection by leukapheresis, PBMCs were isolated using Ficoll-Histopaque density gradient centrifugation and then cryopreserved in the vapor phase of liquid nitrogen. Purity and quantity of every magnetically sorted T cell population were checked by analytical flow cytometry. Each sorted fraction had its genomic DNA isolated and then quantified by UV absorbance on a Nanodrop 2000c. In the case of this clone: Its recognized antigen is unknown. Base qualities are not at hand, and no much larger clone is one base apart.

Using the deep immunoSEQ assay, multiplex PCR amplified TCR CDR3 regions from genomic DNA. Extracted genomic DNA from each cell subset was spread evenly across all wells of several immunoSEQ 96-well plates, with each plate serving as a replicate. Each replicate PCR for sorted subsets received 200 ng genomic DNA, equal to tens of thousands of T cell genomes. The purified libraries were quantified using a Qubit 3.0 fluorometer, sized with a Bioanalyzer 2100, and then quantified again using the KAPA Library Quantification kit. A separate single-read 150-cycle Illumina NextSeq 550 flow cell was used to sequence each immunoSEQ 96-well plate. As for the authors' bioinformatics: Because the immunoSEQ output included only junctional sequences and no quality scores, the filtering could not be the same as the filtering used for full-length reads. To assign V/J genes and CDR3, sequences were annotated against IMGT germline references using PyIR, a Python wrapper for IgBLAST v1.9. Reads were removed for weak V/J assignments (E-value above 1e-6), missing CDR3, stop codons, out-of-frame junctions, or ambiguous translated residues. A V3J clonotype was defined by an identical inferred V gene, J gene, and CDR3 amino acid sequence. The percentage overlap between two repertoires was calculated by dividing the number of shared unique clonotypes by the size of the smaller repertoire. Richness of each repertoire was evaluated using RTK rarefaction, the Chao1 estimator, and Recon v2.1 estimates of unobserved clonotypes. Generation probabilities for all TCRbeta clonotypes obtained by the gDNA method from several donors were computed using OLGA. Held by TCRdb, this immuneACCESS table contains in-frame sequences only and omits some clones. Under half of the omission traces to an unresolved V gene where checked; the cause of the rest is unknown. That table supplies the V and J calls and clone size; D and trimming were determined from the DNA. The sample records about 1,800,000 clones, over 85% of which are singletons. The ten most abundant clones make up more than 0.95% of the sample.

Taken from cysteine to phenylalanine, the CDR3 has 14 residues. Here the CDR3 DNA is all that survives: 42 bases in frame from base 1. V is pared back by 2 bases and J by 0 bases, with 9 bases lying between the germline termini. Reading the germline V gene (reference sequence) gives CDR1 SGHKS and CDR2 YYEKEE. The sample taken for sequencing was naive CD8+ T cells sorted from blood. Explained via the paper, the cell subset or site label denotes: CD45RA+CCR7+. This sequence originates from a young man in good health. The chain employs TRBV5-5 and TRBJ2-7; the D gene is not confidently resolved. CDR3 region: CASSLVILSYEQYF. The sequenced DNA is TGTGCCAGCAGCTTAGTGATTCTCTCCTACGAGCAGTACTTC.